These 16 T cell receptor beta chains share one sample of origin, sequenced in a study of technical replicates of blood from several donors. Sequencing used immunoSEQ multiplex PCR; TCRdb keeps in-frame clones, though not all of them. The sample carries 91,000 or so clones, 95% recorded once. Sample: T cells isolated from PBMCs. These receptor sequences come from a human donor in good health.

The chain has TRBV27 and TRBJ1-5; TRBD1 matches 7 bases. V lost 5 bases, J lost 0 bases, and 7 bases stayed unmatched. Per germline, CDR1 MNHEY and CDR2 SMNVEV (reference sequence). CDR3 size: 16 residues. CDR3 in DNA: TGTGCCAGCAGTACCCGAGGGACAGTTAGCAATCAGCCCCAGCATTTT. Amino acids: CASSTRGTVSNQPQHF.

The rearrangement joins TRBV19 to TRBJ2-7, with 12 bases identical to TRBD2. CDR3 length: 16 residues. Germline CDR1 is LNHDA and CDR2 is SQIVND (reference sequence). V lost 3 bases and J lost 7; bases outside the gene matches: 10. The CDR3 reads CASSMMLAGGPREQYF. The CDR3 DNA reads as TGTGCCAGTAGTATGATGCTAGCGGGAGGGCCACGAGAGCAGTACTTC.

The chain recombines TRBV30 with TRBJ2-5, with a tentative D call TRBD1 (5 bases). Between the trimmed V and J ends, which lost 3 bases and 5 bases, there was a span of 19 bases. From germline, CDR1 is GTSNPN and CDR2 SVGIG (reference sequence). CDR3 length: 15 residues. CDR3 nucleotide sequence: TGTGCCTGGAGCAAACTACAGGTCTGGTTCGAGACCCAGTACTTC. Amino acids: CAWSKLQVWFETQYF.

J is TRBJ1-1 and V is TRBV11-2; D might be TRBD1 (6 bases). Germline V CDR1 and CDR2: SGHAT, FQNNGV. V was shortened by 7 bases and J by 5 bases, with 11 bases between the two germline ends. The CDR3 spans 12 residues. CDR3 DNA sequence: TGTGCCAGCACTAAGGGGGATACTGAAGCTTTCTTT. It is translated as CASTKGDTEAFF.

This sequence joins TRBV2 and TRBJ2-1; 9 bases agree with TRBD2. The germline CDR1 and CDR2 sequences are SNHLY and FYNNEI. The CDR3 consists of 13 residues. The J segment lost 6 bases and the V segment lost 7 bases, leaving 4 bases of the junction unmatched. The DNA of the CDR3 is TGTGCCAGCACGGCGGGGGGGGGCAATGAGCAGTTCTTC. It is translated as CASTAGGGNEQFF. Filled out from reference TRBV2 and TRBJ2-1, the complete variable domain reads EPEVTQTPSHQVTQMGQEVILRCVPISNHLYFYWYRQILGQKVEFLVSFYNNEISEKSEIFDDQFSVERPDGSNFTLKIRSTKLEDSAMYFCASTAGGGNEQFFGPGTRLTVL.

This chain links TRBV28 with TRBJ1-1; D remains unclear. The CDR3 loop spans 12 amino acids. The V and J ends lost 4 bases and 2 bases respectively, with 5 bases between them. CDR1 is MDHEN, CDR2 SYDVKM, per germline. The CDR3, as DNA: TGTGCCAGCAGTTATTTAAACACTGAAGCTTTCTTT. Amino acid sequence: CASSYLNTEAFF.

The CDR3, as DNA: TGTGCCAGCCGAGGGAACTACGAGCAGTACTTC. Residues: CASRGNYEQYF. This sequence joins TRBV2 and TRBJ2-7, with D perhaps TRBD2 (5 bases). Trimming removed 8 bases at V and 3 bases at J, with 8 bases between. Germline CDR1 SNHLY, CDR2 FYNNEI. This CDR3 spans 11 amino acids.

The CDR3 nucleotides are TGCGCCAGCAGCTTGGACAGATTAACCTACGAGCAGTACTTC. Its translation: CASSLDRLTYEQYF. This sequence joins TRBV5-1 and TRBJ2-7; D is unclear. CDR3 length: 14 residues. V was cut by 0 bases and J by 2 bases, with 9 bases left in between. Germline CDR1 and CDR2: SGHRS and YFSETQ.

The chain combines TRBV29-1 with TRBJ2-7; 9 nucleotides agree with TRBD1. The germline V gene encodes CDR1 SQVTM and CDR2 ANQGSEA. V shed 4 bases and J 1 base; nucleotides not matched to a gene: 20. CDR3 length: 19 amino acids. The CDR3 is CSVALPGTGKITGSYEQYF. As DNA, the CDR3 is TGCAGCGTTGCCCTCCCCGGGACAGGGAAGATTACGGGGTCCTACGAGCAGTACTTC.

The rearrangement uses TRBV7-6 and TRBJ1-3; 11 bases are a match to TRBD1. V lost 2 bases to trimming and J lost 4 bases; unmatched junction nucleotides: 13. In germline, CDR1 is SGHVS, CDR2 FNYEAQ. The CDR3 has 19 amino acids. CDR3 sequence: CASSLRGTGGIGSGNTIYF. In nucleotides, the CDR3 is TGTGCCAGCAGCTTACGTGGGACAGGGGGAATCGGCTCAGGAAACACCATATATTTT.

The rearrangement links TRBV19 to TRBJ1-1; tentative D call: TRBD1 (5 bases). CDR3 length equals 14 residues. V shed 8 bases and J shed 8 bases, with 21 bases lying between them. Looked up from germline, CDR1 is LNHDA and CDR2 is SQIVND (reference sequence). CDR3 residues: CASETGENSGEAFF. The DNA for the CDR3 is TGTGCCAGTGAAACGGGGGAGAATTCAGGAGAAGCTTTCTTT.

The rearrangement uses TRBV4-2 and TRBJ2-5; 13 bases are a match to TRBD2. This CDR3 region has 18 residues. V dropped 5 bases and J dropped 3; count of bases not matched to a gene: 12. The germline CDR1 and CDR2 sequences are LGHNA and YNFKEQ. This chain's CDR3 is CASSVAGTSGVIKETQYF. As DNA, the CDR3 is TGTGCCAGCAGCGTCGCCGGGACTAGCGGGGTGATAAAAGAGACCCAGTACTTC.

The CDR3 here is CASSLFYSSGANVLTF. The CDR3 region has the DNA TGTGCCAGCAGCTTATTTTATTCCTCTGGGGCCAACGTCCTGACTTTC. This chain links TRBV7-9 with TRBJ2-6; no definite D call. V was pared by 2 bases and J by 0 bases, with 8 bases between. The CDR3 consists of 16 residues. Germline CDR1 SEHNR, CDR2 FQNEAQ (reference sequence).

The chain recombines TRBV7-2 with TRBJ1-5; D possibly corresponds to TRBD1 (6 bases). Germline V CDR1 and CDR2: SGHTA, FQGNSA. The CDR3 contains 15 residues. Trimming took 1 base from V and 0 from J, leaving 7 bases between them. The CDR3 protein is CASSLGQASNQPQHF. Written as DNA, the CDR3 is TGTGCCAGCAGCTTAGGACAGGCTAGCAATCAGCCCCAGCATTTT.

The chain couples TRBV19 to TRBJ2-1; possible D gene TRBD2, 6 bases. Germline V CDR1 and CDR2: LNHDA, SQIVND (reference sequence). V lost 10 bases, J lost 2 bases, and 15 bases lay in between. The CDR3 runs to 14 residues. In DNA, the CDR3 is TGTGCCACTTTGGGGGACTTTGCCTACAATGAGCAGTTCTTC. Its protein product is CATLGDFAYNEQFF. Filled out from reference TRBV19 and TRBJ2-1, the complete variable domain reads DGGITQSPKYLFRKEGQNVTLSCEQNLNHDAMYWYRQDPGQGLRLIYYSQIVNDFQKGDIAEGYSVSREKKESFPLTVTSAQKNPTAFYLCATLGDFAYNEQFFGPGTRLTVL.

This chain links TRBV6-5 with TRBJ2-7; a possible D gene is TRBD2 (6 bases). The V end lost 2 bases, the J end lost 3 bases, and 11 bases lay between the germline ends. The CDR3 is 14 amino acids. From germline, CDR1 is MNHEY and CDR2 SVGAGI. In DNA, the CDR3 is TGTGCCAGCAGTTACGGAGGGAAAGGCTACGAGCAGTACTTC. The encoded protein is CASSYGGKGYEQYF.